The 19 T cell receptor beta chains presented below share a single source sample, sequenced in a study of blood T cell repertoires in COVID-19. This table comes from immunoSEQ multiplex PCR, and its TCRdb copy is limited to in-frame clones, with some not included. Among approximately 670,000 clones listed, around 89% were seen once. Sequencing was done on a sample of peripheral blood. These receptors all come from a young woman with acute or convalescent COVID-19.

V gene TRBV28 combines with J gene TRBJ1-4; D unclear. Germline V gives CDR1 MDHEN, CDR2 SYDVKM. The CDR3 spans 13 residues. The V and J ends lost 3 bases and 8 bases respectively, with 10 bases between them. CDR3 bases: TGTGCCAGCAGTTTCCGGGTATTAGAAAAACTGTTTTTT. Translated: CASSFRVLEKLFF.

The V gene is TRBV4-1, the J gene TRBJ1-6; D not certain. The CDR3 extends over 15 amino acids. Germline assignment: CDR1 MGHRA and CDR2 YSYEKL. The V end was cut by 1 base, the J end by 9 bases, with 13 bases between. CDR3 DNA sequence: TGCGCCAGCAGCCAAGTGCCCCCAGCGGCTTCACCCCTCCACTTT. Translation gives CASSQVPPAASPLHF.

The chain uses TRBV11-2 and TRBJ2-3; 8 bases are a match to TRBD1. The ends lost 1 base at V and 4 bases at J; junction bases unmatched: 7. CDR1 SGHAT and CDR2 FQNNGV come from the germline V gene. CDR3 length: 16 amino acids. DNA for the CDR3: TGTGCCAGCAGCTTAGGGGTGGACAGGGTGGCAGATACGCAGTATTTT. Amino acid sequence: CASSLGVDRVADTQYF. The variable domain in full, completed from reference TRBV11-2 and TRBJ2-3, reads EAGVAQSPRYKIIEKRQSVAFWCNPISGHATLYWYQQILGQGPKLLIQFQNNGVVDDSQLPKDRFSAERLKGVDSTLKIQPAKLEDSAVYLCASSLGVDRVADTQYFGPGTRLTVL.

The V and J genes are TRBV5-4 and TRBJ1-2; D might be TRBD1 (5 bases). V was trimmed by 4 bases and J by 7 bases, leaving 26 bases between them. Per germline, CDR1 SGHNT and CDR2 YYREEE (reference sequence). CDR3 length: 17 amino acids. DNA for the CDR3: TGTGCCAGCAGCCCCTTTTCTCCCGGGAGCCCAAGGGGTGGCTACACCTTC. Protein sequence: CASSPFSPGSPRGGYTF. The full variable domain, its missing parts supplied by reference TRBV5-4 and TRBJ1-2, is ETGVTQSPTHLIKTRGQQVTLRCSSQSGHNTVSWYQQALGQGPQFIFQYYREEENGRGNFPPRFSGLQFPNYSSELNVNALELDDSALYLCASSPFSPGSPRGGYTFGSGTRLTVV.

This clone came up once. V and J are TRBV6-5 and TRBJ1-2; TRBD1 matches 10 bases. Germline CDR1 is MNHEY and CDR2 is SVGAGI. The V segment lost 8 bases and the J segment 6 bases; nucleotides outside the gene matches: 3. The CDR3 is made up of 12 amino acids. This CDR3 is CASDGQGDGYTF. The CDR3 DNA reads TGTGCCAGCGACGGACAGGGGGATGGCTACACCTTC.

This chain links TRBV4-2 with TRBJ2-1, with 12 bases fitting TRBD2. CDR3 length equals 16 residues. V shed 0 bases and J 12 bases; nucleotides not matched to a gene: 9. Germline CDR1 LGHNA, CDR2 YNFKEQ. The CDR3 sequence: CASSQDGASGGAGQFF. CDR3 DNA: TGTGCCAGCAGCCAAGATGGCGCTAGCGGGGGGGCAGGGCAGTTCTTC.

CDR3 residues: CASGNRDTHGYTF. CDR3 DNA sequence: TGTGCCAGTGGGAACCGGGACACTCATGGCTACACCTTC. The J gene is TRBJ1-2, the V gene TRBV19, with D possibly TRBD1 on 6 matching bases. Germline values: CDR1 LNHDA, CDR2 SQIVND (reference sequence). The length of the CDR3 is 13 residues. Trimming cost V 8 bases and J 6 bases, with 16 bases left between them.

The rearrangement uses TRBV24-1 and TRBJ1-1, with D possibly being TRBD1 (5 bases). The CDR3 contains 13 residues. Germline V gene data show CDR1 as KGHDR and CDR2 as SFDVKD. Trimming cost V 4 bases and J 8 bases, with 13 bases left between them. The CDR3 region is CATSERDAGEAFF. CDR3 sequence (DNA): TGTGCCACCAGTGAACGGGACGCGGGAGAAGCTTTCTTT.

About this clone itself: The same CDR3 arises from other DNA sequences in this sample as well. The chain joins TRBV19 to TRBJ2-2; maybe TRBD1 (7 bases). Trimming took 2 bases from V and 4 from J, leaving 11 bases between them. Germline loops: CDR1 LNHDA, CDR2 SQIVND (reference sequence). The CDR3 extends over 15 amino acids. The CDR3 coding sequence is TGTGCCAGTAGTATACGGAGGGACAGCACCGGGGAGCTGTTTTTT. It codes for CASSIRRDSTGELFF.

The J gene is TRBJ2-2, the V gene TRBV6-2 or TRBV6-3; D may be TRBD1 (6 bases). V lost 4 bases to trimming and J lost 4 bases, with 13 bases between them. Germline V gene lookup returns CDR1 MNHEY and CDR2 SVGEGT. This CDR3 comprises 15 residues. CDR3 sequence: CASSSRRQATGELFF. In nucleotides, the CDR3 is TGTGCCAGCAGTTCCCGCAGACAGGCCACCGGGGAGCTGTTTTTT.

The chain joins TRBV19 to TRBJ1-1; 8 bases line up with TRBD1. V lost 4 bases to trimming and J lost 14 bases; unmatched junction nucleotides: 9. Germline V gene sequence: CDR1 LNHDA, CDR2 SQIVND (reference sequence). The CDR3 runs to 12 residues. The CDR3 here is CASSKLGDRQFF. In nucleotides, the CDR3 is TGTGCCAGTAGTAAGCTGGGGGACAGGCAGTTCTTT.

The chain is built from TRBV19 and TRBJ1-2, with TRBD1 as a possible D gene (6 bases). The CDR3 sequence is 14 residues long. Germline CDR1 and CDR2: LNHDA and SQIVND (reference sequence). Trimming took off 8 bases at V and 4 bases at J, with 17 bases between the two ends. This CDR3 is CASGTPRGSYGYTF. The CDR3 coding sequence is TGTGCCAGTGGGACCCCCAGGGGTAGCTATGGCTACACCTTC.

The genes are TRBV5-4 and TRBJ2-3, with 8 bases identical to TRBD1. There are 16 residues in the CDR3. CDR1 and CDR2 from the germline V gene are SGHNT and YYREEE (reference sequence). Unmatched junction bases numbered 8, after V lost 1 base and J lost 4 bases. The CDR3 DNA sequence: TGTGCCAGCAGCTTGTCTGACAGGGGAAGCGCAGATACGCAGTATTTT. Translating gives CASSLSDRGSADTQYF.

A single count supports this clone. The DNA of the CDR3 is TGTGCCAGCAGTTACTCCGGACAGGTGGCTGAAGCTTTCTTT. It specifies CASSYSGQVAEAFF. V and J are TRBV6-5 and TRBJ1-1; 7 bases match TRBD1. Trimming took 0 bases from V and 6 from J; bases not matched to a gene: 4. Germline CDR1 is MNHEY and CDR2 is SVGAGI. CDR3 length: 14 residues.

V usage is TRBV9 and J usage is TRBJ2-3, with D possibly TRBD1 on 7 matching bases. CDR1 is SGDLS and CDR2 is YYNGEE in the germline V gene. V was trimmed by 4 bases and J by 2 bases, leaving 23 bases between them. This CDR3 has 18 residues. CDR3 nucleotide sequence: TGTGCCAGCAGCCCCCTTAGGTTAAGGAGGGGGCACACAGATACGCAGTATTTT. Translating it yields CASSPLRLRRGHTDTQYF. The variable domain in full, completed from reference TRBV9 and TRBJ2-3, reads DSGVTQTPKHLITATGQRVTLRCSPRSGDLSVYWYQQSLDQGLQFLIQYYNGEERAKGNILERFSAQQFPDLHSELNLSSLELGDSALYFCASSPLRLRRGHTDTQYFGPGTRLTVL.

In this sample, this clone turned up a few times. The chain carries TRBV14 and TRBJ2-3, with D possibly being TRBD2 (7 bases). Trimming stripped 1 base from V and 1 base from J, with 21 bases between. The germline V gene encodes CDR1 SGHDN and CDR2 FVKESK. This CDR3 has 19 residues. The CDR3 bases are TGTGCCAGCAGCCAAGGGTATGGGGGGGCCAGCCTAGGCACAGATACGCAGTATTTT. Amino acids: CASSQGYGGASLGTDTQYF.

This rearrangement joins TRBV27 to TRBJ1-1; 8 nucleotides match TRBD1. J lost 10 bases, V lost 7 bases, and 8 bases had no gene match. This CDR3 contains 12 residues. Per germline, CDR1 MNHEY and CDR2 SMNVEV (reference sequence). The CDR3: CASMDRADLAFF. The CDR3 nucleotides read TGTGCCAGCATGGACAGGGCGGATTTAGCTTTCTTT.

The chain combines TRBV20-1 with TRBJ1-2, with 7 bases fitting TRBD1. The junction had 2 bases not matched to a gene; V was cut back by 3 bases and J by 4 bases. The germline V gene encodes CDR1 DFQATT and CDR2 SNEGSKA (reference sequence). This CDR3 region has 12 residues. The CDR3 DNA is TGCAGTGCTAGTCCAGGGGGCTATGGCTACACCTTC. This sequence encodes CSASPGGYGYTF.

This clone was detected only once. CDR3 protein: CASSLTGSSYNSPLHF. The CDR3 bases are TGTGCCAGCAGCTTAACAGGAAGCTCCTATAATTCACCCCTCCACTTT. V usage is TRBV11-1 and J usage is TRBJ1-6; the D gene is possibly TRBD1 (5 bases). CDR1 is SGHAT and CDR2 is FQDESV in the germline V gene (reference sequence). The V end lost 2 bases, the J end lost 0 bases, and 8 bases lay between the germline ends. This CDR3 is 16 amino acids long.